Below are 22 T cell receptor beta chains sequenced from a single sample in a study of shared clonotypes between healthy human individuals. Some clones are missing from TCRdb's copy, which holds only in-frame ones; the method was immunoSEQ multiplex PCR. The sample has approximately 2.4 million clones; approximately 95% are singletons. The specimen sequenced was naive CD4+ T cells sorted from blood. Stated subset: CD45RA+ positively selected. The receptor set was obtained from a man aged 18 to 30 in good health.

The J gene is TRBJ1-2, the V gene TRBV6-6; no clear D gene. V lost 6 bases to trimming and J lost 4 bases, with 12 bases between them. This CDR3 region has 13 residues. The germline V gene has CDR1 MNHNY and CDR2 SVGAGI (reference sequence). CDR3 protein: CASSSDLIYGYTF. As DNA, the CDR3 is TGTGCCAGCAGCTCCGACCTTATCTATGGCTACACCTTC.

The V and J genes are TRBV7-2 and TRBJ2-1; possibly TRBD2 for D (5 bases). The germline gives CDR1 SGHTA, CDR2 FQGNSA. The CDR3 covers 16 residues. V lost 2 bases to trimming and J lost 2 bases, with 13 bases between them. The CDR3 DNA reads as TGTGCCAGCAGCTTATTCGGGCAGACTACCTACAATGAGCAGTTCTTC. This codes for CASSLFGQTTYNEQFF.

CDR3 coding DNA: TGTGCCAGCAGCTTGGCCTCGGGGAATCAGCCCCAGCATTTT. It specifies CASSLASGNQPQHF. V is TRBV5-5 and J is TRBJ1-5; D not resolved. There are 14 residues in the CDR3. Trimming took 0 bases from V and 4 from J, leaving 8 bases between them. The germline V gene has CDR1 SGHKS and CDR2 YYEKEE (reference sequence).

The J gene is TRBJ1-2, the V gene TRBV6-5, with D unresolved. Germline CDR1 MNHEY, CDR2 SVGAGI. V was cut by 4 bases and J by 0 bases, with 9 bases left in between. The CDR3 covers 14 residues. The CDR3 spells CASSSTFTNYGYTF. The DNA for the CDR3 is TGTGCCAGCAGTTCGACGTTTACTAACTATGGCTACACCTTC.

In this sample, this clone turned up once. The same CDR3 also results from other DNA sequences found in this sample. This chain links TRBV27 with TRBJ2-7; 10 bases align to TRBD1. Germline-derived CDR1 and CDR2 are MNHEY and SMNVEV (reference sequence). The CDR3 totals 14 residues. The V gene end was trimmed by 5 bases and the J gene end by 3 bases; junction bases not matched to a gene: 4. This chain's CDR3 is CASSVRDRGYEQYF. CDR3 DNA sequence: TGTGCCAGCAGTGTCAGGGACAGGGGCTACGAGCAGTACTTC.

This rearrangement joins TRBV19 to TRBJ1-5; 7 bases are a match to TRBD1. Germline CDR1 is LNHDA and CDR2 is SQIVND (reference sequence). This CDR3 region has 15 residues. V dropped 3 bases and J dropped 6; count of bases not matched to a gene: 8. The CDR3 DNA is TGTGCCAGTAGTATCCAGACAGGGCGCGGTCAGCCCCAGCATTTT. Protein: CASSIQTGRGQPQHF.

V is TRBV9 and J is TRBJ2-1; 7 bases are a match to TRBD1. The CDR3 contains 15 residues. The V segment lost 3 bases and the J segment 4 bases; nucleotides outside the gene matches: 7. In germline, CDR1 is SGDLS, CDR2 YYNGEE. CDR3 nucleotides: TGTGCCAGCAGCGGAACGGGACAGCCTTACAATGAGCAGTTCTTC. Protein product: CASSGTGQPYNEQFF.

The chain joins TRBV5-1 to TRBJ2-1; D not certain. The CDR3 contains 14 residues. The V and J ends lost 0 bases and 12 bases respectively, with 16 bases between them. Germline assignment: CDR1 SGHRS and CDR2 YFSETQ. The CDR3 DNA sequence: TGCGCCAGCAGCTTGGCGCTCAGGCCTAGGCGGCAGTTCTTC. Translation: CASSLALRPRRQFF.

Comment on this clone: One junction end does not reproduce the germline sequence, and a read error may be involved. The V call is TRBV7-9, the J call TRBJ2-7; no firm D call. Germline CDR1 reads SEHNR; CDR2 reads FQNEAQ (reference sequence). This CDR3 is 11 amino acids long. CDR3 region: CASSPSSEQYF. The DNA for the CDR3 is TGTGCCAGCAGTCCTTCCTCCGAGCAGTACTTC.

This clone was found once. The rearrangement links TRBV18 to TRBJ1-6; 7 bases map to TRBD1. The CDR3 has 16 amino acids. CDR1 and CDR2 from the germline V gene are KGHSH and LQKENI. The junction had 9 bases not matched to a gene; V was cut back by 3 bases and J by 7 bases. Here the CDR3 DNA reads TGTGCCAGCTCACCCCTGGGAGCAGGGGGGAATTCACCCCTCCACTTT. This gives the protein CASSPLGAGGNSPLHF.

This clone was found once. The DNA for the CDR3 is TGTGCCAGCAGTTTCGAAGAGGGGGCGAACACTGAAGCTTTCTTT. Amino acid sequence: CASSFEEGANTEAFF. V is TRBV6-5 and J is TRBJ1-1; TRBD1 matches 7 bases. J lost 1 base, V lost 4 bases, and 6 bases had no gene match. CDR3 length: 15 residues. Germline CDR1 MNHEY, CDR2 SVGAGI.

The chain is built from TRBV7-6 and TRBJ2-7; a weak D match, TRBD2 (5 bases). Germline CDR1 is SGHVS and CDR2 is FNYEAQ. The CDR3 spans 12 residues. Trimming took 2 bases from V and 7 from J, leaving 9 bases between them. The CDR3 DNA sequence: TGTGCCAGCAGCTTAAGTACGGGGGAGCAGTACTTC. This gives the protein CASSLSTGEQYF. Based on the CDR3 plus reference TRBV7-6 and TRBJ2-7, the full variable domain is GAGVSQSPRYKVTKRGQDVALRCDPISGHVSLYWYRQALGQGPEFLTYFNYEAQQDKSGLPNDRFSAERPEGSISTLTIQRTEQRDSAMYRCASSLSTGEQYFGPGTRLTVT.

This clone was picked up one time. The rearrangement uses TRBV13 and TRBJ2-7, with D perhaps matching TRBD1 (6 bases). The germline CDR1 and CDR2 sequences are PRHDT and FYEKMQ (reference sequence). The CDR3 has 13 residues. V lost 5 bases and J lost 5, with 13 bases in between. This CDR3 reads CASSNAGGNEQYF. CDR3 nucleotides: TGTGCCAGCAGCAATGCTGGGGGCAACGAGCAGTACTTC.

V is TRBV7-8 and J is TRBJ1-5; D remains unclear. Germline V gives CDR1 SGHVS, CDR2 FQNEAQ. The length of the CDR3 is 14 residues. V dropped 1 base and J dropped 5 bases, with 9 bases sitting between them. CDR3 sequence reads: CASSLGAGDQPQHF. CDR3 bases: TGTGCCAGCAGCTTAGGAGCTGGAGATCAGCCCCAGCATTTT.

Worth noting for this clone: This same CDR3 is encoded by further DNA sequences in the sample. For the CDR3, the DNA is TGTGCCAGCAGCGTAGCGATGAACACTGAAGCTTTCTTT. Its protein is CASSVAMNTEAFF. J is TRBJ1-1 and V is TRBV9, with D unresolved. V was clipped by 0 bases and J by 0 bases, with 3 bases between them. The length of the CDR3 is 13 residues. Per the germline V gene, CDR1 is SGDLS and CDR2 is YYNGEE.

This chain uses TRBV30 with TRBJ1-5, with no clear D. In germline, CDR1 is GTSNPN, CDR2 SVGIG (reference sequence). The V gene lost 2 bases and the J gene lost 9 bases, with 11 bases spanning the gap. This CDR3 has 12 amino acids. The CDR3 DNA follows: TGTGCCTGGAGTCTTGGGGAGGTGCCCCAGCATTTT. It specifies CAWSLGEVPQHF.

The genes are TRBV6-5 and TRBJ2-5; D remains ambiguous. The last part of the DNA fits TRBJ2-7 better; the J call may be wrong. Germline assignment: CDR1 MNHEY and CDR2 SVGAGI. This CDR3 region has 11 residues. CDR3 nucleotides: TGTGCCAGCAGTGGCAAATACGAGCAGTACTTC. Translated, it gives CASSGKYEQYF.

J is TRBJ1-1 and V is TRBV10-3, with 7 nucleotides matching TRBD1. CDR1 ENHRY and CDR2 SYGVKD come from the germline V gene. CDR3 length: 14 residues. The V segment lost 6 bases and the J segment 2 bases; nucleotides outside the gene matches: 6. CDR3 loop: CAISQDRANTEAFF. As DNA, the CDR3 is TGTGCCATCAGCCAAGACAGGGCTAACACTGAAGCTTTCTTT.

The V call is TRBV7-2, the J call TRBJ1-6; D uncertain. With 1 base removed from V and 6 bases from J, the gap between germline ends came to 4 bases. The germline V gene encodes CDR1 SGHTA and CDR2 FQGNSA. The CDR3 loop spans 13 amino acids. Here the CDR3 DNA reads TGTGCCAGCAGCTTAGGGGTTAATTCACCCCTCCACTTT. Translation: CASSLGVNSPLHF.

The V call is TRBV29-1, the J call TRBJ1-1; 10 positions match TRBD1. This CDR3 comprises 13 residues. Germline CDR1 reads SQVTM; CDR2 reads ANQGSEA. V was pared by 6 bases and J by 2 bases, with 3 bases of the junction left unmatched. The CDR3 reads CSVGTGVNTEAFF. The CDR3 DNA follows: TGCAGCGTCGGGACAGGGGTCAACACTGAAGCTTTCTTT.

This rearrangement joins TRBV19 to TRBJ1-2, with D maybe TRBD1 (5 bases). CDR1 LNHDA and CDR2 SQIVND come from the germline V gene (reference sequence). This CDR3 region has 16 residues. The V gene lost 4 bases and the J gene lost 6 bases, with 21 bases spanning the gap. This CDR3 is CASSTRSGFGPDGYTF. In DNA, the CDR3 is TGTGCCAGTAGTACAAGATCAGGGTTCGGCCCTGATGGCTACACCTTC.

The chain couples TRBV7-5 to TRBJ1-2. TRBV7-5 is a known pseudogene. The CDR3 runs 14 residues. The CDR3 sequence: CARSPRGAPYGYTF. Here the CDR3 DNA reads TGTGCCAGAAGCCCCCGGGGGGCCCCCTATGGCTACACCTTC.